One sample yielded the 8 T cell receptor beta chains listed below, sequenced in a study of T cell responses to AZD1222 COVID-19 vaccine. Data came from immunoSEQ multiplex PCR; TCRdb stores just in-frame clones and leaves some out. The table lists 130,000 to 150,000 clones, roughly 92% of them singletons, with over 1.5% in the top ten. The specimen comprised peripheral blood, sampled on day 0 of AZD1222 vaccination. The receptors come from an adult in good health.

The rearrangement links TRBV2 to TRBJ1-1; 9 bases fit TRBD1. From germline, CDR1 is SNHLY and CDR2 FYNNEI. V gave up 6 bases and J gave up 0 bases; unmatched junction bases: 11. The CDR3 consists of 17 residues. The CDR3 sequence: CASSGDRAISLNTEAFF. CDR3 nucleotides: TGTGCCAGCAGCGGGGACAGGGCCATTAGCTTGAACACTGAAGCTTTCTTT.

The genes are TRBV2 and TRBJ1-1; D perhaps matches TRBD1 (5 bases). Germline V lookup: CDR1 SNHLY, CDR2 FYNNEI. This CDR3 comprises 13 residues. Trimming cost V 7 bases and J 1 base, with 10 bases left between them. The CDR3 loop is CASTLDTNTEAFF. In nucleotides, the CDR3 is TGTGCCAGCACCCTGGACACGAACACTGAAGCTTTCTTT.

The V call is TRBV27, the J call TRBJ1-2; tentative D call: TRBD1 (6 bases). The CDR3 runs to 15 residues. V dropped 5 bases and J dropped 4 bases, with 17 bases sitting between them. Germline values: CDR1 MNHEY, CDR2 SMNVEV (reference sequence). The CDR3 loop reads CASSPGRGASYGYTF. CDR3 coding DNA: TGTGCCAGCAGTCCCGGGAGGGGGGCTTCCTATGGCTACACCTTC.

The genes are TRBV6-1 and TRBJ2-1; 7 positions match TRBD2. CDR1 MNHNS and CDR2 SASEGT come from the germline V gene. The V segment lost 3 bases and the J segment 10 bases; nucleotides outside the gene matches: 12. This CDR3 contains 15 residues. The CDR3 region has the DNA TGTGCCAGCAGTGATTCCTTTGGGGGGGTATCGGAGCAGTTCTTC. It encodes CASSDSFGGVSEQFF.

The rearrangement links TRBV11-2 to TRBJ2-1; 8 nucleotides agree with TRBD2. The germline CDR1 and CDR2 sequences are SGHAT and FQNNGV. The CDR3 has 13 residues. The V gene end was trimmed by 6 bases and the J gene end by 9 bases; junction bases not matched to a gene: 7. Here the CDR3 DNA reads TGTGCCAGCAGAGGACTAGCAAGCGTTGAGCAGTTCTTC. Protein sequence: CASRGLASVEQFF.

V gene TRBV6-1 combines with J gene TRBJ1-6; TRBD1 matches 8 bases. J gave up 0 bases and V 4 bases, and 5 bases lay outside the gene matches. The CDR3 contains 17 residues. Looked up from germline, CDR1 is MNHNS and CDR2 is SASEGT. The CDR3 sequence: CASSVWTGSSYNSPLHF. The DNA for the CDR3 is TGTGCCAGCAGTGTATGGACAGGGAGCTCCTATAATTCACCCCTCCACTTT.

The V gene is TRBV6-6, the J gene TRBJ1-1; D gene unclear. The germline CDR1 and CDR2 sequences are MNHNY and SVGAGI (reference sequence). V lost 9 bases, J lost 6 bases, and 17 bases lay in between. The CDR3 runs to 13 residues. The CDR3 protein is CASRRLSEAEAFF. CDR3 nucleotides: TGTGCCAGTAGACGCCTCTCTGAGGCTGAAGCTTTCTTT.

The J gene is TRBJ2-7, the V gene TRBV11-2, with D perhaps matching TRBD2 (6 bases). The CDR3 contains 17 residues. The germline gives CDR1 SGHAT, CDR2 FQNNGV. Trimming removed 0 bases at V and 1 base at J, with 16 bases between. The CDR3 nucleotides read TGTGCCAGCAGCTTAGAGGGGAGGTGGGGACGTTCCTACGAGCAGTACTTC. The encoded protein is CASSLEGRWGRSYEQYF.